The 14 T cell receptor beta chains below come from one sample, sequenced in a study of shared clonotypes between healthy human individuals. Clones were read by immunoSEQ multiplex PCR, and TCRdb kept only the in-frame ones, dropping some. The data show nearly 1 million clones, approximately 80% seen once. Sequences were obtained from memory CD4+ T cells sorted from blood. The sample's subset: CD45RA-negative fraction. The receptor source for this set is a young man in good health.

This clone has just a few counts. The chain has TRBV10-3 and TRBJ1-1; a weak D match, TRBD1 (6 bases). Trimming shortened V by 1 base and J by 0 bases, and 12 bases separated the two germline ends. Germline CDR1 ENHRY, CDR2 SYGVKD. The CDR3 contains 16 residues. The CDR3 loop is CAISEWGQIMNTEAFF. The CDR3 nucleotides are TGTGCCATCAGTGAGTGGGGACAAATCATGAACACTGAAGCTTTCTTT.

The chain links TRBV13 to TRBJ1-2, with 8 nucleotides matching TRBD1. The length of the CDR3 is 15 residues. Germline V CDR1 and CDR2: PRHDT, FYEKMQ (reference sequence). The V segment lost 5 bases and the J segment 1 base; nucleotides outside the gene matches: 6. The CDR3, as DNA: TGTGCCAGCAGCATCCAGGGGGCAAGTAACTATGGCTACACCTTC. Translated, it gives CASSIQGASNYGYTF.

This chain uses TRBV9 with TRBJ1-6; D is unresolved. Trimming pared 3 bases from V and 7 bases from J, leaving 14 bases between. From germline, CDR1 is SGDLS and CDR2 YYNGEE. The CDR3 extends over 15 amino acids. The CDR3 nucleotides are TGTGCCAGCAGCGCGGACCCCGGCGGCAATTCACCCCTCCACTTT. Its translation: CASSADPGGNSPLHF.

This chain connects TRBV21-1 to TRBJ2-4. TRBV21-1 is listed as a pseudogene. CDR3 length: 18 residues. The CDR3 DNA is TGTGCCAGCAGCATGGGCCAGGTGGGGGAAAGGGCCGAAAACATTCAGTACTTC. This codes for CASSMGQVGERAENIQYF.

The rearrangement links TRBV6-1 to TRBJ1-5; D gene ambiguous. The CDR3 has 13 residues. Germline V gene sequence: CDR1 MNHNS, CDR2 SASEGT. The germline V and J ends were trimmed by 7 bases and 4 bases, with 11 bases remaining between them. Here the CDR3 DNA reads TGTGCCAGCATCTCCTCGGATAATCAGCCCCAGCATTTT. Its protein is CASISSDNQPQHF.

This clone was seen a single time. The J gene is TRBJ1-1, the V gene TRBV5-1, with 7 bases matching TRBD1. The CDR3 has 15 amino acids. Germline values: CDR1 SGHRS, CDR2 YFSETQ. J was trimmed by 3 bases and V by 3 bases; bases with no gene match: 8. The CDR3 reads CASSWTDRDHTEAFF. The CDR3 DNA reads TGCGCCAGCAGCTGGACAGACAGGGACCACACTGAAGCTTTCTTT.

The chain uses TRBV6-1 and TRBJ2-2; 7 bases map to TRBD2. The CDR3 sequence is 13 residues long. Trimming at V came to 7 bases and at J to 4 bases, leaving 3 bases not matched to a gene. Per the germline V gene, CDR1 is MNHNS and CDR2 is SASEGT. Here the CDR3 DNA reads TGTGCCAGCATGGGAGGGGTCACCGGGGAGCTGTTTTTT. Amino acids: CASMGGVTGELFF.

This sequence joins TRBV12-5 and TRBJ1-4; D gene uncertain. The germline V gene encodes CDR1 LGHNT and CDR2 FRNRAP. Deletions cut 6 bases from V and 8 bases from J, with 13 bases between. The CDR3 length is 13 residues. CDR3 residues: CASGIAPREKLFF. In DNA form, the CDR3 reads TGTGCTAGTGGAATAGCCCCTAGGGAAAAACTGTTTTTT.

This sequence joins TRBV28 and TRBJ2-7; D is uncertain. Per the germline V gene, CDR1 is MDHEN and CDR2 is SYDVKM. Trimming cost V 6 bases and J 0 bases, with 6 bases left between them. The length of the CDR3 is 12 residues. DNA of the CDR3: TGTGCCAGCAGCCCTATCTCCTACGAGCAGTACTTC. Translated: CASSPISYEQYF.

This rearrangement joins TRBV5-1 to TRBJ2-2, with D perhaps TRBD1 (6 bases). Germline CDR1 reads SGHRS; CDR2 reads YFSETQ. This CDR3 contains 14 residues. V was trimmed by 5 bases and J by 0 bases, leaving 8 bases between them. The CDR3 here is CASRGQTNTGELFF. The CDR3 coding sequence is TGCGCCAGCAGGGGACAAACGAACACCGGGGAGCTGTTTTTT.

This clone was found a few times. The chain links TRBV2 to TRBJ1-4, with 10 bases lining up with TRBD1. V shed 6 bases, J shed 7 bases, and the junction held 5 bases outside the gene matches. CDR3 length equals 14 residues. Germline values: CDR1 SNHLY, CDR2 FYNNEI. The CDR3 here is CASRGGTGVEKLFF. The DNA of the CDR3 is TGTGCCAGCAGGGGGGGGACAGGGGTTGAAAAACTGTTTTTT.

This clone was found a few times. This sequence joins TRBV6-5 and TRBJ1-5; TRBD1 is a possible D gene (5 bases). Germline loops: CDR1 MNHEY, CDR2 SVGAGI. The CDR3 is 14 residues long. The V end lost 0 bases, the J end lost 6 bases, and 9 bases lay between the germline ends. The CDR3 DNA is TGTGCCAGCAGTTACTCCCAGGGAACTCAGCCCCAGCATTTT. It codes for CASSYSQGTQPQHF.

This clone has a single count. The rearrangement uses TRBV7-9 and TRBJ2-7; tentatively, D is TRBD2 (5 bases). The CDR3 loop spans 13 amino acids. V was clipped by 2 bases and J by 2 bases, with 7 bases between them. Germline V CDR1 and CDR2: SEHNR, FQNEAQ (reference sequence). CDR3: CASSLWETYEQYF. The CDR3 nucleotides are TGTGCCAGCAGCTTATGGGAGACCTACGAGCAGTACTTC.

Details on this clone: Other DNA sequences in this sample translate to the same CDR3. This chain links TRBV28 with TRBJ2-1; 9 positions agree with TRBD2. V was pared by 1 base and J by 6 bases, with 7 bases of the junction left unmatched. The CDR3 contains 16 residues. Germline V gene data show CDR1 as MDHEN and CDR2 as SYDVKM. The CDR3 is CASSLYGSGSGNEQFF. The CDR3 DNA sequence: TGTGCCAGCAGTTTATACGGTAGCGGGAGTGGCAATGAGCAGTTCTTC.